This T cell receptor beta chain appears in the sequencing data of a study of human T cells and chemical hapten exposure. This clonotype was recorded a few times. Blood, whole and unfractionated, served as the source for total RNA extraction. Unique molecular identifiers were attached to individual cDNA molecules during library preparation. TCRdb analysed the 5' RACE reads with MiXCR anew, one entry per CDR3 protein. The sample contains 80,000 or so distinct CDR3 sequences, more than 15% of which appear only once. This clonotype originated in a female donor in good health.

The CDR3 DNA reads TGCAGTGCTAGAGATGGGGGGGGACTGAACACTGAAGCTTTCTTT. Its translation is CSARDGGGLNTEAFF. The chain links TRBV20-1 to TRBJ1-1; TRBD1 is a possible D gene (5 bases). The CDR3 length is 15 residues. The germline V gene has CDR1 DFQATT and CDR2 SNEGSKA (reference sequence). Trimming pared 0 bases from V and 0 bases from J, leaving 11 bases between.